The clone carrying this TCR beta chain was seen once. The antigen is not known. Genomic DNA was the PCR template. Amplification of the beta chain CDR3 used 30 forward and 13 reverse multiplex primers. In TCRdb, the multiplex PCR reads were re-called with MiXCR into one record per CDR3 protein. Here the sample spans more than 250,000 distinct CDR3 sequences, roughly 50% being singletons. This record belongs to a study of type 1 and type 2 diabetes patients. Study in general: From PBMCs, CD4+ and CD8+ T cells were isolated by magnetic microbeads. Study-wide results and limits: Some T1D-only expanded clones might appear in more T2D or control samples. Type 1 diabetes repertoires were significantly less diverse than type 2 diabetes ones. Type 2 diabetes and control samples shared highly correlated V and J usage, averaging approximately 0.97.

The receptor comes from a man aged 18-30 years with type 2 diabetes. The sample comprised peripheral blood mononuclear cells (PBMCs).

DNA for the CDR3: TGTGCCAGCCAACGGGCGGGAGGCACCGGGGAGCTGTTTTTT. This translates into CASQRAGGTGELFF. The chain joins TRBV18 to TRBJ2-2, with 8 bases that match TRBD2. The V and J ends lost 8 bases and 4 bases, in that order; junction bases with no gene match: 6. The CDR3 contains 14 residues. Germline-derived CDR1 and CDR2 are KGHSH and LQKENI.